Below, 11 T cell receptor beta chains from the same sample are listed, as sequenced in a study of cytomegalovirus exposure and HLA in healthy donors. Vbeta (60) and Jbeta (13) primers were used in the PCR. The assay was immunoSEQ multiplex PCR, and TCRdb's table has in-frame clones only and misses some. The repertoire holds approximately 150,000 clones, with 70% to 85% as singletons. Input material: PBMCs. These receptors were obtained from a woman aged 25 to 39 in good health and CMV-seropositive.

This chain joins TRBV5-4 and TRBJ1-4, with D uncertain. The CDR3 runs 14 residues. The germline V gene has CDR1 SGHNT and CDR2 YYREEE (reference sequence). Deletions cut 2 bases from V and 4 bases from J, with 9 bases between. The CDR3 protein is CASSFGGLNEKLFF. The CDR3 DNA sequence: TGTGCCAGCAGCTTTGGAGGTCTTAATGAAAAACTGTTTTTT.

This chain uses TRBV28 with TRBJ2-1; 8 bases align to TRBD2. Germline V gives CDR1 MDHEN, CDR2 SYDVKM. With V trimmed by 1 base and J by 4 bases, 3 bases remained unmatched. The CDR3 contains 15 residues. The CDR3 loop reads CASSLFGLAYNEQFF. CDR3 DNA: TGTGCCAGCAGTTTATTCGGACTAGCTTACAATGAGCAGTTCTTC. Together with reference TRBV28 and TRBJ2-1, the CDR3 gives the full variable domain: DVKVTQSSRYLVKRTGEKVFLECVQDMDHENMFWYRQDPGLGLRLIYFSYDVKMKEKGDIPEGYSVSREKKERFSLILESASTNQTSMYLCASSLFGLAYNEQFFGPGTRLTVL.

In this sample, this clone turned up a few times. The chain carries TRBV11-3 and TRBJ2-1, with 7 bases that match TRBD2. Germline values: CDR1 SGHNT, CDR2 YENEEA. V lost 6 bases to trimming and J lost 5 bases; unmatched junction nucleotides: 10. CDR3 length: 15 amino acids. CDR3 DNA sequence: TGTGCCAGCAGGACAGCGGGGCCAGCCAACAATGAGCAGTTCTTC. This codes for CASRTAGPANNEQFF.

This clone has more than one count but fewer than ten. V is TRBV7-6 and J is TRBJ2-7, with 11 bases aligning to TRBD2. The CDR3 runs to 15 residues. Germline V CDR1 and CDR2: SGHVS, FNYEAQ. V shed 5 bases and J 1 base; nucleotides not matched to a gene: 4. The CDR3: CASSALAGGSYEQYF. CDR3 DNA sequence: TGTGCCAGCAGCGCATTAGCGGGAGGGTCCTACGAGCAGTACTTC.

The chain uses TRBV5-1 and TRBJ2-5, with TRBD2 identical over 10 bases. The V gene end was trimmed by 1 base and the J gene end by 2 bases; junction bases not matched to a gene: 5. The V gene's germline CDR1 is SGHRS and CDR2 YFSETQ. The CDR3 is 16 amino acids. This CDR3 is CASSLWGLAQQETQYF. Here the CDR3 DNA reads TGCGCCAGCAGCTTGTGGGGACTAGCGCAGCAAGAGACCCAGTACTTC.

The rearrangement joins TRBV6-1 to TRBJ2-2; 11 bases align to TRBD2. Germline loops: CDR1 MNHNS, CDR2 SASEGT. Unmatched junction bases numbered 2, after V lost 2 bases and J lost 0 bases. The CDR3 runs to 17 residues. CDR3 coding DNA: TGTGCCAGCAGTGAAAGACTAGCGGGGCCGAACACCGGGGAGCTGTTTTTT. Translating gives CASSERLAGPNTGELFF.

J is TRBJ2-1 and V is TRBV6-6; D uncertain. CDR1 is MNHNY and CDR2 is SVGAGI in the germline V gene (reference sequence). This CDR3 has 15 amino acids. V was pared by 2 bases and J by 0 bases, with 8 bases between. The CDR3 nucleotides read TGTGCCAGCAGTTACGGTTCGAGCTCCTACAATGAGCAGTTCTTC. Its translation is CASSYGSSSYNEQFF.

V gene TRBV5-6 combines with J gene TRBJ2-3, with 11 positions matching TRBD2. The CDR3 runs 15 residues. The germline V gene encodes CDR1 SGHDT and CDR2 YYEEEE. J was trimmed by 5 bases and V by 1 base; bases with no gene match: 3. As DNA, the CDR3 is TGTGCCAGCAGCTTGTTACTAGCGGGAGAAGATACGCAGTATTTT. Protein sequence: CASSLLLAGEDTQYF.

The CDR3 here is CAIRTATDPLYEQYF. DNA for the CDR3: TGTGCCATCAGGACCGCGACAGACCCTCTCTACGAGCAGTACTTC. V and J are TRBV10-3 and TRBJ2-7, with D maybe TRBD1 (5 bases). CDR1 ENHRY and CDR2 SYGVKD come from the germline V gene. V lost 6 bases, J lost 3 bases, and 18 bases lay in between. The CDR3 totals 15 residues.

V is TRBV7-2 and J is TRBJ2-4; maybe TRBD1 (5 bases). Germline CDR1 and CDR2: SGHTA and FQGNSA. V was cut by 1 base and J by 0 bases, with 19 bases left in between. The CDR3 covers 19 residues. CDR3: CASSLEVRDPFLAKNIQYF. In DNA, the CDR3 is TGTGCCAGCAGCTTAGAAGTCAGGGATCCTTTTCTAGCCAAAAACATTCAGTACTTC.

The CDR3 reads CASSLRVQVGHYEQYF. The CDR3 DNA reads as TGTGCCAGCAGCTTACGAGTCCAGGTTGGACACTACGAGCAGTACTTC. This chain uses TRBV7-9 with TRBJ2-7; tentative D call: TRBD1 (5 bases). The germline V gene encodes CDR1 SEHNR and CDR2 FQNEAQ (reference sequence). V lost 2 bases to trimming and J lost 3 bases, with 17 bases between them. CDR3 length: 16 residues.